This T cell receptor (beta chain) was retrieved from a study of cytomegalovirus exposure and HLA in healthy donors. About the study: A data release that came early held approximately 92 million unique TCRs from HLA-typed donors.

The PCR contained 60 Vbeta and 13 Jbeta primers. Clones were sequenced by immunoSEQ multiplex PCR, and TCRdb holds only the in-frame ones, with some missing. The table has approximately 240,000 clones, 70% to 85% seen once. V was trimmed by 6 bases and J by 8 bases, leaving 19 bases between them. This CDR3 has 15 residues. Germline CDR1 and CDR2: MNHNS and SASEGT. Notes on the study in general: A few V segments could not be told apart, such as TRBV6-2 and TRBV6-3, and were left out.

With respect to this clone: Antigen specificity is unknown.

What was sequenced was PBMCs. The chain uses TRBV6-1 and TRBJ1-4, with a tentative D call TRBD1 (6 bases). The origin of this receptor is a woman in her sixties or seventies in good health and CMV-seropositive. In DNA, the CDR3 is TGTGCCAGCAGCGAAACCACAGGGAGCCTAGAAAAACTGTTTTTT. Residues: CASSETTGSLEKLFF.